A selection of T cell receptor beta chains follows, all from one sample in a study of graft-versus-host responses after intestinal transplantation. Clones were read by immunoSEQ multiplex PCR, and TCRdb kept only the in-frame ones, dropping some. This sample yields tens of thousands of clones, of which over 80% are seen a single time; under 0.85% belongs to the top ten. This sample comprised PBMCs, obtained 98 days after intestinal transplantation. The receptors derive from a human patient who received an intestinal transplant, so some T cells may come from the graft donor. Each CDR3 is given without its conserved first and last residue.

length,J,V,CDR3
14,TRBJ2-5,TRBV4-1,ASSQTGTATLETQY
14,TRBJ2-3,TRBV27,ASSLGLAGGIDTQY
9,TRBJ2-1,TRBV28,ASSLRDEQF
12,TRBJ2-7,TRBV6-5,ASSYSAENYEQY
12,TRBJ2-7,TRBV13,ASSSGRSTYEQY
12,TRBJ2-5,TRBV28,ASKTGALPGTQY
11,TRBJ1-1,TRBV6-5,ASSAGPGVEAF
12,TRBJ2-3,TRBV30,AWTRTGGTDTQY
15,TRBJ2-3,TRBV9,ASSVGSLAGDTDTQY
13,TRBJ2-3,TRBV10-3,AISGEGARTDTQY
13,TRBJ2-7,TRBV11-2,ASSSLAGGPREQY
14,TRBJ1-4,TRBV5-6,ASSANRGLANEKLF
12,TRBJ1-1,TRBV27,ASSKQGWNTEAF
9,TRBJ2-3,TRBV5-1,ASSLADTQY
13,TRBJ1-4,TRBV7-9,ASSLTSRANEKLF
13,TRBJ1-3,TRBV6-5,ASSYSYPKGNTIY
10,TRBJ1-2,TRBV2,ASSEGYYGYT
11,TRBJ1-6,TRBV4-2,ASSHPRDSPLH
14,TRBJ2-7,TRBV7-2,ASSLAISGGRYEQY
13,TRBJ1-1,TRBV6-1,ASSERTTRDTEAF
15,TRBJ2-3,TRBV28,ASSSPNGLRNPDTQY
14,TRBJ2-5,TRBV6-5,ASSYRSRGRWETQY
12,TRBJ2-5,TRBV5-5,ASSLGGARETQY
12,TRBJ1-2,TRBV2,ASSTAGENYGYT
11,TRBJ2-7,TRBV27,ASSSRGTYEQY
12,TRBJ2-2,TRBV10-1,ASSGGIGTGELF
13,TRBJ2-1,TRBV7-2,ASSLRGPLAHEQF
13,TRBJ2-3,TRBV7-3,ASSSQAGGTDTQY
13,TRBJ2-1,TRBV6-5,ASSPGTSALNEQF
17,TRBJ2-4,TRBV28,ASSLGRWPSGRRSDIQY
12,TRBJ2-5,TRBV10-1,ASSRDRVEETQY
14,TRBJ1-4,TRBV18,ASSLARTTGSEKLF
12,TRBJ1-2,TRBV19,ASSMGQGSPGYT
12,TRBJ2-2,TRBV5-1,ASSSVTNTGELF
13,TRBJ2-7,TRBV27,ASSLSGARRDEQY
13,TRBJ2-5,TRBV7-7,ASSALDRAGETQY
12,TRBJ2-7,TRBV28,ASIEEGSPYEQY
14,TRBJ1-2,TRBV7-3,ASSPTPRDRPHGYT
20,TRBJ2-1,TRBV28,ASSLWEGGTSGRNLRGDEQF
12,TRBJ1-5,TRBV2,ASSQTASNQPQH
11,TRBJ2-5,TRBV11-2,ASTSCGGETQY
12,TRBJ1-5,TRBV6-5,ASTVQGAWQPQH
16,TRBJ1-5,TRBV27,ASSLSGDFTQIDQPQH
12,TRBJ2-3,TRBV10-2,ASSGTPLLDTQY
14,TRBJ1-4,TRBV5-4,ASSLSGAATNEKLF
16,TRBJ2-1,TRBV28,ASSLLAGGTQARNEQF
14,TRBJ2-1,TRBV5-4,ASSPRQGDGDNEQF
16,TRBJ2-1,TRBV19,ASSPYSVAGVSYNEQF
13,TRBJ1-5,TRBV15,ATSTSRAGNQPQH
13,TRBJ1-4,TRBV11-2,ASSLEGGLSEKLF
10,TRBJ2-5,TRBV2,ASKPSPETQY